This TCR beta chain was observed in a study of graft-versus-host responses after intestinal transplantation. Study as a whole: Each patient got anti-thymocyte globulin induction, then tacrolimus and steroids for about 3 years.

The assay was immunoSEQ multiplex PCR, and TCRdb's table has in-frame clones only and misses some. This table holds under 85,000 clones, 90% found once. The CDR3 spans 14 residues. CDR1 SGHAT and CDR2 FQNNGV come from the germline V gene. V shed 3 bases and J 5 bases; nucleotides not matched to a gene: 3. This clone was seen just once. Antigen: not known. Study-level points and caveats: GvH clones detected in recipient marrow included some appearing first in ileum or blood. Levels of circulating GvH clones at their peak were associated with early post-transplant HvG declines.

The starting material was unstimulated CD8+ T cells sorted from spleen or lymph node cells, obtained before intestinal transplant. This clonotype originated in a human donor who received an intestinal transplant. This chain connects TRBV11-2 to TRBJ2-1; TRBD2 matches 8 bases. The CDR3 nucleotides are TGTGCCAGCAGCTTCGCTAGCGGGCACAATGAGCAGTTCTTC. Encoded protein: CASSFASGHNEQFF.